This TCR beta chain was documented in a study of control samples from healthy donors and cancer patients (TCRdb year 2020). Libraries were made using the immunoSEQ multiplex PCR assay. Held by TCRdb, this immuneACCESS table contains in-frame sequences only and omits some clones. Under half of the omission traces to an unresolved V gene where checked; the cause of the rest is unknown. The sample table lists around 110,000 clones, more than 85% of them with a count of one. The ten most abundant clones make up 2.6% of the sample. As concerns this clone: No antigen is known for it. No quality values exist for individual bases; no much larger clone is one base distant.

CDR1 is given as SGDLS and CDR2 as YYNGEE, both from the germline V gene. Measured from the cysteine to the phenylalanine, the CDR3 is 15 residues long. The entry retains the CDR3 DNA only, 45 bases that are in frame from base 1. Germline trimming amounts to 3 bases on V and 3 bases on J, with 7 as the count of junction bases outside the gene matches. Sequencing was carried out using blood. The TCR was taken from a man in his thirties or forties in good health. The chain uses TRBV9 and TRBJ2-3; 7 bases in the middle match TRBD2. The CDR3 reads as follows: CASSEGGVATDTQYF. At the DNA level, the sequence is TGTGCCAGCAGCGAGGGAGGGGTAGCGACAGATACGCAGTATTTT.